This T cell receptor beta chain was identified during a study of blood T cell repertoires in COVID-19. Sequencing used immunoSEQ multiplex PCR; TCRdb keeps in-frame clones, though not all of them. The sample carries some 100,000 clones, about 86% recorded once. V was pared by 2 bases and J by 4 bases, with 11 bases between. Per germline, CDR1 MNHEY and CDR2 SVGAGI. CDR3 length equals 15 residues. What was sequenced was peripheral blood. This TCR was recovered from a man aged 65 to 85 who had recovered from COVID-19. The chain combines TRBV6-5 with TRBJ2-2, with D possibly matching TRBD1 (5 bases). Written as DNA, the CDR3 is TGTGCCAGCAGTTACGGGGCGGTCGGCACCGGGGAGCTGTTTTTT. This gives the protein CASSYGAVGTGELFF.